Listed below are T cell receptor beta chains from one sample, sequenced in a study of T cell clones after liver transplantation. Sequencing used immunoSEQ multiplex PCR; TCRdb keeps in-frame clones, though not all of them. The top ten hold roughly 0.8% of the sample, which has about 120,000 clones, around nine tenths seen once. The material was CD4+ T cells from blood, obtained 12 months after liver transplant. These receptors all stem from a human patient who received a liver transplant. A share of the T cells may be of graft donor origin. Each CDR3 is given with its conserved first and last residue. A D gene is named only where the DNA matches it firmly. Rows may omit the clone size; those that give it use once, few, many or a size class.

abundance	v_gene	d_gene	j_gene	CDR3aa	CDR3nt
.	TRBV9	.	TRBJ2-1	CASSSRTGNEQQFF	TGTGCCAGCAGCTCCCGGACGGGAAATGAGCAGCAGTTCTTC
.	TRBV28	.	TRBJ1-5	CATSDRLSSNQPQHF	TGTGCCACCTCGGACAGACTGAGTAGCAATCAGCCCCAGCATTTT
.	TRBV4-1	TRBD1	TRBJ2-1	CASSHGDSPPGEQFF	TGCGCCAGCAGCCATGGGGACAGCCCACCCGGTGAGCAGTTCTTC
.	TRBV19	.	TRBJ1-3	CASSIGTRSGNTIYF	TGTGCCAGTAGTATTGGGACCCGCTCTGGAAACACCATATATTTT
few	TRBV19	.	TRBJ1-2	CASSMMAENYGYTF	TGTGCCAGTAGTATGATGGCGGAGAACTATGGCTACACCTTC
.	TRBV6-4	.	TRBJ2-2	CASSDLGNTGELFF	TGTGCCAGCAGTGATTTGGGGAACACCGGGGAGCTGTTTTTT
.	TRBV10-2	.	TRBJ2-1	CASGHNEQFF	TGCGCCAGCGGTCACAATGAGCAGTTCTTC
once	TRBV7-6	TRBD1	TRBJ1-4	CASSPDRGPEKLFF	TGTGCCAGCAGCCCTGACAGGGGCCCTGAAAAACTGTTTTTT
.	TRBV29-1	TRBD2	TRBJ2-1	CSATLAGSEQFF	TGCAGCGCCACACTAGCGGGAAGTGAGCAGTTCTTC
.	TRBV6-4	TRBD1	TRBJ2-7	CASSDSKQGANEQYF	TGTGCCAGCAGTGACTCGAAACAGGGGGCCAACGAGCAGTACTTC
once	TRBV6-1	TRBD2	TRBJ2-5	CARSGSRQETQYF	TGTGCCAGGAGCGGGAGTCGGCAAGAGACCCAGTACTTC
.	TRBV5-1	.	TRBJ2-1	CASSLGEGDEQFF	TGCGCCAGCAGCTTGGGAGAGGGAGATGAGCAGTTCTTC
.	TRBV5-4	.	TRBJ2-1	CASSLDPGMGNEQFF	TGTGCCAGCAGCTTGGATCCTGGAATGGGGAATGAGCAGTTCTTC
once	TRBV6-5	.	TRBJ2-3	CASRPPGTDTQYF	TGTGCCAGCAGACCTCCGGGGACAGATACGCAGTATTTT
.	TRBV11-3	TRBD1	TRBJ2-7	CASSWGQSSYEQYF	TGTGCCAGCAGCTGGGGACAGTCTTCCTACGAGCAGTACTTC
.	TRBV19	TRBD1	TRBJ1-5	CACSRSGQGRNQPQHF	TGTGCCTGCAGCCGATCAGGACAGGGTCGCAATCAGCCCCAGCATTTT
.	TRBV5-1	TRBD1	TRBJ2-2	CASTGQASAGELFF	TGCGCCAGCACAGGACAGGCCTCAGCCGGGGAGCTGTTTTTT
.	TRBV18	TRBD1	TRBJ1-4	CASSRQGDEVKLFF	TGTGCCAGCTCACGACAGGGGGATGAAGTAAAACTGTTTTTT
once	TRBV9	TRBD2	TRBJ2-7	CASSSGTSGYEQYF	TGTGCCAGCAGCTCCGGGACTAGCGGCTACGAGCAGTACTTC
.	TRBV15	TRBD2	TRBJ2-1	CATHRGGPAYNEQFF	TGTGCCACCCACCGGGGAGGGCCGGCCTACAATGAGCAGTTCTTC
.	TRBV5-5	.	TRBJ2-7	CASSPLGRVYEQYF	TGTGCCAGCAGCCCGTTGGGCAGAGTCTACGAGCAGTACTTC
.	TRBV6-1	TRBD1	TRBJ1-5	CASSRDRGRVQPQHF	TGTGCCAGCAGTAGGGACAGGGGGCGGGTTCAGCCCCAGCATTTT
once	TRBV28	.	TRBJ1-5	CASSGTFSNQPQHF	TGTGCCAGCAGTGGGACATTTAGCAATCAGCCCCAGCATTTT
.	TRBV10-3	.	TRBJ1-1	CATLGGSSTEAFF	TGTGCCACCTTGGGGGGTAGTAGCACTGAAGCTTTCTTT
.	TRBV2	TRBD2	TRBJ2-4	CASSAELAGQYF	TGTGCCAGCAGTGCCGAACTAGCGGGCCAGTACTTC
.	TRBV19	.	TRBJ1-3	CASSILPTGAGAAGNTIYF	TGTGCCAGTAGTATCCTTCCAACCGGGGCAGGGGCCGCTGGAAACACCATATATTTT
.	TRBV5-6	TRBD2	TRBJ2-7	CASSLGTSGRIYEQYF	TGTGCCAGCAGCTTGGGGACTAGCGGGAGAATTTACGAGCAGTACTTC
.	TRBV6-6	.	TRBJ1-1	CASSLGRMNTEAFF	TGTGCCAGCAGTCTCGGACGGATGAACACTGAAGCTTTCTTT